The rows below give T cell receptor beta chains drawn from one sample of a study of blood T cell repertoires in COVID-19. TCRdb's copy holds only in-frame clones and misses some; the assay was immunoSEQ multiplex PCR. The sample lists some 170,000 clones, about 90% occurring once. The sample comprised PBMCs or T cells enriched from blood (not recorded which). The source is a human donor with acute COVID-19. The donor label of this sample is uncertain. Both conserved end residues are part of each CDR3. The D gene is left open where the match is weak. Clone size is given for some rows only: seen once, a few or many times, or a class if the clone is expanded.

D: .; V: TRBV19; size: .; J: TRBJ2-7; DNA: TGTGCCAGTAGTTGGGGACTGGCCTACGAGCAGTACTTC; CDR3: CASSWGLAYEQYF
D: .; V: TRBV10-3; size: .; J: TRBJ1-3; DNA: TGTGCCATCAGGTCTAGGTCCTCTGGAAACACCATATATTTT; CDR3: CAIRSRSSGNTIYF
D: .; V: TRBV13; size: once; J: TRBJ1-3; DNA: TGTGCCAGCAGCTTAGGGCTGGGCCCTGGAAACACCATATATTTT; CDR3: CASSLGLGPGNTIYF
D: .; V: TRBV27; size: .; J: TRBJ2-7; DNA: TGTGCCAGCAGTTTAAAACAGTCCTACGAGCAGTACTTC; CDR3: CASSLKQSYEQYF
D: .; V: TRBV27; size: .; J: TRBJ2-5; DNA: TGTGCCAGCAGGGGTTCGGGCCAAGAGACCCAGTACTTC; CDR3: CASRGSGQETQYF
D: .; V: TRBV2; size: .; J: TRBJ1-3; DNA: TGTGCCAGCAGGGGTACAGGGAATTACGGAAACACCATATATTTT; CDR3: CASRGTGNYGNTIYF
D: TRBD1; V: TRBV29-1; size: .; J: TRBJ2-2; DNA: TGCAGCGCCAGACAGGGGGACACCGGGGAGCTGTTTTTT; CDR3: CSARQGDTGELFF
D: .; V: TRBV30; size: .; J: TRBJ1-6; DNA: TGTGCCTGGAGTCCCCTGACAGGAACCTATAATTCACCCCTCCACTTT; CDR3: CAWSPLTGTYNSPLHF
D: .; V: TRBV5-4; size: .; J: TRBJ2-1; DNA: TGTGCCAGCAGCTTAGGGGCTACCTACAATGAGCAGTTCTTC; CDR3: CASSLGATYNEQFF
D: TRBD1; V: TRBV18; size: .; J: TRBJ1-3; DNA: TGTGCCAGCTCTCCGACAGGGAAGGACACCATATATTTT; CDR3: CASSPTGKDTIYF
D: .; V: TRBV19; size: .; J: TRBJ2-3; DNA: TGTGCCAGTAGCCTACTAGCCCTGGGAGGTACGCAGTATTTT; CDR3: CASSLLALGGTQYF
D: .; V: TRBV10-3; size: .; J: TRBJ1-1; DNA: TGTGCCATCAGTGAGTCTAGGGGTTGGGAGAACACTGAAGCTTTCTTT; CDR3: CAISESRGWENTEAFF
D: .; V: TRBV19; size: .; J: TRBJ2-1; DNA: TGTGCCAGTAGTATATCGGGGAGCTCCTACAATGAGCAGTTCTTC; CDR3: CASSISGSSYNEQFF
D: .; V: TRBV7-2; size: .; J: TRBJ2-1; DNA: TGTGCCAGCAAGGGGGGAGGGTTGGATGAGCAGTTCTTC; CDR3: CASKGGGLDEQFF
D: TRBD1; V: TRBV15; size: .; J: TRBJ2-7; DNA: TGTGCCACCAGCCGAGACAGGGGCCCTTACGAGCAGTACTTC; CDR3: CATSRDRGPYEQYF
D: TRBD2; V: TRBV4-3; size: once; J: TRBJ2-2; DNA: TGCGCCAGCAGCCAAGAGTCGCCCAGCGGGGCGGCAAACACCGGGGAGCTGTTTTTT; CDR3: CASSQESPSGAANTGELFF
D: TRBD1; V: TRBV19; size: few; J: TRBJ1-2; DNA: TGTGCCAGCGGACAGGTTGCTAACTATGGCTACACCTTC; CDR3: CASGQVANYGYTF
D: TRBD1; V: TRBV9; size: .; J: TRBJ1-2; DNA: TGTGCCAGCAGCCGTTATTTAGGGGGCGTGGAACTAAACCCGAACTATGGCTACACCTTC; CDR3: CASSRYLGGVELNPNYGYTF
D: .; V: TRBV7-2; size: .; J: TRBJ1-2; DNA: TGTGCCAGCAGCTTAGAGTCCGGTCCCTATGGCTACACCTTC; CDR3: CASSLESGPYGYTF
D: TRBD1; V: TRBV6-5; size: .; J: TRBJ1-2; DNA: TGTGCCAGCAGTTACGGGACAGGGGGAGGTGATGGCTACACCTTC; CDR3: CASSYGTGGGDGYTF
D: TRBD1; V: TRBV6-4; size: .; J: TRBJ1-6; DNA: TGTGCCAGCAGTGACAGGACAGGGTCTTCACCCCTCCACTTT; CDR3: CASSDRTGSSPLHF
D: TRBD1; V: TRBV7-9; size: once; J: TRBJ2-7; DNA: TGTGCCAGCAGCCGAGGGACAGGTCTCTTCTACGAGCAGTACTTC; CDR3: CASSRGTGLFYEQYF
D: TRBD1; V: TRBV5-1; size: .; J: TRBJ2-3; DNA: TGCGCCAGCAGCCCAATTCGAGGACAGGGGACTAGCACAGATACGCAGTATTTT; CDR3: CASSPIRGQGTSTDTQYF
D: .; V: TRBV5-4; size: .; J: TRBJ1-6; DNA: TGTGCCAGCAGCCGGGGGGGCAGCTCCTATAATTCACCCCTCCACTTT; CDR3: CASSRGGSSYNSPLHF
D: .; V: TRBV18; size: .; J: TRBJ2-6; DNA: TGTGCCAGCTCACGGACCCCAGGGTCTTCTGGGGCCAACGTCCTGACTTTC; CDR3: CASSRTPGSSGANVLTF
D: TRBD1; V: TRBV24-1; size: once; J: TRBJ2-6; DNA: TGTGCCACCAGTGTAGGCGACAGGGGTTTCTCTGGGGCCAACGTCCTGACTTTC; CDR3: CATSVGDRGFSGANVLTF
D: TRBD2; V: TRBV28; size: .; J: TRBJ2-1; DNA: TGTGCCAGCGGTATAACAGCGGGGGGACCGGGTGAGCAGTTCTTC; CDR3: CASGITAGGPGEQFF
D: TRBD1; V: TRBV5-1; size: .; J: TRBJ2-6; DNA: TGCGCCAGCAGCTTTCAGGGGGCTGGGGCCAACGTCCTGACTTTC; CDR3: CASSFQGAGANVLTF
D: .; V: TRBV19; size: .; J: TRBJ1-1; DNA: TGTGCCAGTAGTACAGGGTTGGGGAACACTGAAGCTTTCTTT; CDR3: CASSTGLGNTEAFF
D: .; V: TRBV5-1; size: once; J: TRBJ2-2; DNA: TGCGCCAGCAGCTTAATCGGGGGAAGAGCAGGCACCGGGGAGCTGTTTTTT; CDR3: CASSLIGGRAGTGELFF
D: .; V: TRBV7-9; size: .; J: TRBJ1-1; DNA: TGTGCCAGCAGCTTAGGCGCGCCAGGGGTTCCCACTGAAGCTTTCTTT; CDR3: CASSLGAPGVPTEAFF
D: .; V: TRBV29-1; size: .; J: TRBJ2-7; DNA: TGCAGCGTTGCGGTCTCCTACGAGCAGTACTTC; CDR3: CSVAVSYEQYF
D: .; V: TRBV12-2; size: .; J: TRBJ1-4; DNA: TGTGCAAGTCGCCCGCGGGGGGTTAAATGGGAAAAACTGTTTTTT; CDR3: CASRPRGVKWEKLFF
D: .; V: TRBV14; size: .; J: TRBJ1-2; DNA: TGTGCCAGCAGCCAAGTCCGGGGGACGGGACGCTACACCTTC; CDR3: CASSQVRGTGRYTF
D: .; V: TRBV29-1; size: .; J: TRBJ2-2; DNA: TGCAGCGTGCGGACAGACTTAACCGGGGAGCTGTTTTTT; CDR3: CSVRTDLTGELFF
D: .; V: TRBV7-2; size: once; J: TRBJ2-6; DNA: TGTGCCAGCAGGGAGGCGGGAGGGGCCAACGTCCTGACTTTC; CDR3: CASREAGGANVLTF
D: .; V: TRBV24-1; size: .; J: TRBJ2-3; DNA: TGTGCCACCAGTGACCCCTCGGGAACAGATACGCAGTATTTT; CDR3: CATSDPSGTDTQYF
D: TRBD1; V: TRBV27; size: .; J: TRBJ2-3; DNA: TGTGCCAGCAGTTCAGCCGGGACAGGGGTTCTCATCACAGATACGCAGTATTTT; CDR3: CASSSAGTGVLITDTQYF
D: TRBD1; V: TRBV4-1; size: once; J: TRBJ2-1; DNA: TGCGCCAGCAGCCCAACAGGGGTCGATGAGCAGTTCTTC; CDR3: CASSPTGVDEQFF
D: TRBD2; V: TRBV27; size: .; J: TRBJ2-3; DNA: TGTGCCAGCAGTTTTCAAGCGGGGCCAGGGGATACGCAGTATTTT; CDR3: CASSFQAGPGDTQYF
D: .; V: TRBV18; size: .; J: TRBJ1-6; DNA: TGTGCCAGCTCACCCCTCCACCAGGGTGGATCGAGGTCCTATAATTCACCCCTCCACTTT; CDR3: CASSPLHQGGSRSYNSPLHF
D: TRBD1; V: TRBV4-3; size: .; J: TRBJ2-2; DNA: TGCGCCAGCAGCCAACGACAGGGCCCCGGGGAGCTGTTTTTT; CDR3: CASSQRQGPGELFF
D: TRBD1; V: TRBV4-3; size: .; J: TRBJ2-5; DNA: TGCGCCAGCAGCCAAGATCGGACAGGGGGTTGGGAGACCCAGTACTTC; CDR3: CASSQDRTGGWETQYF
D: .; V: TRBV11-3; size: .; J: TRBJ2-3; DNA: TGTGCCAGCAGCTTAGGAGGGGGGGCCACAGATACGCAGTATTTT; CDR3: CASSLGGGATDTQYF
D: .; V: TRBV7-3; size: .; J: TRBJ2-3; DNA: TGTGCCAGCAGCTTAAAGAGGTCTAGCGCCCTGGGCACGCAGTATTTT; CDR3: CASSLKRSSALGTQYF
D: TRBD1; V: TRBV6-5; size: .; J: TRBJ1-4; DNA: TGTGCCAGCAGTTACCATCCGGGACAGGGAGATGAAAAACTGTTTTTT; CDR3: CASSYHPGQGDEKLFF
D: TRBD1; V: TRBV10-3; size: .; J: TRBJ1-4; DNA: TGTGCCATCAGTGACCACAGGGGCAAAGAAAAACTGTTTTTT; CDR3: CAISDHRGKEKLFF
D: .; V: TRBV4-3; size: .; J: TRBJ2-7; DNA: TGCGCCAGCAGCCAAGCCTACGTTCCCTCCTACGAGCAGTACTTC; CDR3: CASSQAYVPSYEQYF
D: TRBD1; V: TRBV14; size: .; J: TRBJ1-2; DNA: TGTGCCAGCAGCCTATCAGGGGGTTACTATGGCTACACCTTC; CDR3: CASSLSGGYYGYTF
D: .; V: TRBV4-1; size: few; J: TRBJ2-2; DNA: TGCGCCAGCAGCCTTAAGAGTAGGCAGGCGAACACCGGGGAGCTGTTTTTT; CDR3: CASSLKSRQANTGELFF
D: .; V: TRBV2; size: .; J: TRBJ1-1; DNA: TGTGCCAGCAGGGGCTCCGGGGTCACTGAAGCTTTCTTT; CDR3: CASRGSGVTEAFF
D: .; V: TRBV6-6; size: .; J: TRBJ2-2; DNA: TGTGCCAGCAGTTACAGCGCAGGGGGGGAGCTGTTTTTT; CDR3: CASSYSAGGELFF
D: TRBD1; V: TRBV15; size: .; J: TRBJ2-7; DNA: TGTGCCACCAGCTTACAGGGGAGCTCCTACGAGCAGTACTTC; CDR3: CATSLQGSSYEQYF